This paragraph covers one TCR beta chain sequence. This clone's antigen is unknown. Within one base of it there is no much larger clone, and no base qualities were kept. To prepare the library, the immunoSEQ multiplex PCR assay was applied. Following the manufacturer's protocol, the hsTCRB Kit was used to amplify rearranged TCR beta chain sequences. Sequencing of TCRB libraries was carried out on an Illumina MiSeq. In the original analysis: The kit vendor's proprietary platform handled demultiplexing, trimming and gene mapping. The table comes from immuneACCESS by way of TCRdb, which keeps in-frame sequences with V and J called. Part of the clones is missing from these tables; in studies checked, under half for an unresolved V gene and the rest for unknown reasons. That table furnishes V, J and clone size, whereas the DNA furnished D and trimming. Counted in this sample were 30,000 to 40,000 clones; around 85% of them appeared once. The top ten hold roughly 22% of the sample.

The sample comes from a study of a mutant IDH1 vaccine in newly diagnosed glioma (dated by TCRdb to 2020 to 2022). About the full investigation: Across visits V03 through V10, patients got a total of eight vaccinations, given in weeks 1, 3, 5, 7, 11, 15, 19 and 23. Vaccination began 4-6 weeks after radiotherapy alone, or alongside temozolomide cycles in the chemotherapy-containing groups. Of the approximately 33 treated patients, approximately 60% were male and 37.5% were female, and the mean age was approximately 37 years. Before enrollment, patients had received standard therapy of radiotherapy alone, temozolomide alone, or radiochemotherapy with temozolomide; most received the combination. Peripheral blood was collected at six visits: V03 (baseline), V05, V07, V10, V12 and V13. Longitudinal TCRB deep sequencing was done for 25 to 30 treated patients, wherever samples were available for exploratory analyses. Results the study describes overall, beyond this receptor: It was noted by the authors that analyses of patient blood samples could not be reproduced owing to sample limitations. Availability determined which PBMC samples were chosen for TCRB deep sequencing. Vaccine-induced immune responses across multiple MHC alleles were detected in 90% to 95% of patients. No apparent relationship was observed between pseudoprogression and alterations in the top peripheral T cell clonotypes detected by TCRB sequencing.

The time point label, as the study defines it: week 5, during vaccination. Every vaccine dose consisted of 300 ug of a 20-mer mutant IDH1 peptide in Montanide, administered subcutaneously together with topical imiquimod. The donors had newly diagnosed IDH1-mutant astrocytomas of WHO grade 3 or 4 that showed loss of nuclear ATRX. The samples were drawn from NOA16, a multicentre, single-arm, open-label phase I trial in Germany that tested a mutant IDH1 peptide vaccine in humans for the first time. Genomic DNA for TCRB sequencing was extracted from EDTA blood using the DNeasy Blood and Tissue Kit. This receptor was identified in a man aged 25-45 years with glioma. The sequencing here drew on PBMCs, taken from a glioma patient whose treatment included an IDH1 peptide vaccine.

At the DNA level, the sequence is TGTGCCAGCAGCCCGGACAGCTCCTACGAGCAGTACTTC. Translated, this gives CASSPDSSYEQYF. The rearranged segments are TRBV5-6 and TRBJ2-7; the D gene is perhaps TRBD1, from 6 matching bases. V is shortened by 4 bases, J by 0 bases, and the region joining them spans 8 bases. The germline V gene provides CDR1 SGHDT and CDR2 YYEEEE. The CDR3 goes from the cysteine to the phenylalanine over 13 residues. Only the CDR3 part of the read is kept: 39 bases, read in frame from the first base. The full variable domain, completed from the reference TRBV5-6 and TRBJ2-7 proteins outside the CDR3, reads DAGVTQSPTHLIKTRGQQVTLRCSPKSGHDTVSWYQQALGQGPQFIFQYYEEEERQRGNFPDRFSGHQFPNYSSELNVNALLLGDSALYLCASSPDSSYEQYFGPGTRLTVT.